This is a list of T cell receptor beta chains from one sample in a study of control samples from healthy donors and cancer patients. The data were produced by immunoSEQ multiplex PCR, yet TCRdb's version contains in-frame clones alone and is incomplete. Among 110,000 to 150,000 clones listed, 94% were seen once. The material sequenced was blood. All receptors come from a man aged 40-49 years in good health. Both conserved end residues are part of each CDR3. The D gene is left open where the match is weak. Expanded clones get a size class; other rows say once, few or many, or leave the size out.

size	D	V	J	CDR3	DNA
NA	NA	TRBV2	TRBJ1-2	CASSEQTTAGRYGYTF	TGTGCCAGCAGTGAACAGACTACCGCAGGGAGATATGGCTACACCTTC
NA	NA	TRBV2	TRBJ2-7	CASSEYGSYEQYF	TGTGCCAGCAGTGAATACGGTTCGTACGAGCAGTACTTC
NA	NA	TRBV28	TRBJ2-5	CASSYVVGETQYF	TGTGCCAGCAGTTATGTGGTGGGTGAGACCCAGTACTTC
NA	NA	TRBV27	TRBJ1-3	CASSLTGGSGNTIYF	TGTGCCAGCAGTTTAACAGGAGGCTCTGGAAACACCATATATTTT
NA	NA	TRBV7-3	TRBJ2-2	CASSLPEGELFF	TGTGCCAGCAGCTTACCAGAAGGGGAGCTGTTTTTT
NA	TRBD2	TRBV11-3	TRBJ2-2	CASSTRDYSTGELFF	TGTGCCAGCAGCACCCGGGACTACAGCACCGGGGAGCTGTTTTTT
few	TRBD1	TRBV7-9	TRBJ2-7	CASRRDRGGEQYF	TGTGCCAGCAGACGGGACAGGGGGGGCGAGCAGTACTTC
NA	NA	TRBV12-2	TRBJ2-7	CASRLAHRDIVYEQYF	TGTGCAAGTCGCTTAGCACACAGGGATATAGTTTACGAGCAGTACTTC
NA	NA	TRBV3-1/TRBV3-2	TRBJ1-5	CASSQKQGNQPQHF	TGTGCCAGCAGCCAGAAACAGGGAAATCAGCCCCAGCATTTT
NA	NA	TRBV5-1	TRBJ2-3	CASSLEAVTLTDTQYF	TGCGCCAGCAGCTTGGAGGCAGTGACCCTCACAGATACGCAGTATTTT
NA	NA	TRBV18	TRBJ2-7	CASSLQDFVNEQYF	TGTGCCAGCTCACTCCAGGACTTTGTGAACGAGCAGTACTTC
NA	NA	TRBV7-6	TRBJ1-1	CASSLTIEFNTEAFF	TGTGCCAGCAGCCTAACAATCGAGTTCAACACTGAAGCTTTCTTT